Presented here are 22 T cell receptor beta chains from one specimen sequenced in a study of blood T cell repertoires in COVID-19 (dated by TCRdb to 2018 to 2021). The library was built by means of the immunoSEQ multiplex PCR assay. TCRdb stores this immuneACCESS table with in-frame sequences only. Part of the clones is absent; in the studies checked, under half of the shortfall reflects unresolved V genes, and no reason is known for the rest. The sample table contains about 410,000 clones; only one count was recorded for roughly 88% of them. The ten largest clones represent approximately 0.65% of the sample. Sequencing was done on a sample of PBMCs or T cells enriched from blood (not recorded which). The receptor source for this set is a man in his late teens or twenties who had recovered from COVID-19.

The rearrangement links TRBV28 to TRBJ1-2, with TRBD1 identical over 7 bases. CDR3 size: 15 residues. Germline V CDR1 and CDR2: MDHEN, SYDVKM. V shed 1 base and J 3 bases; nucleotides not matched to a gene: 5. In nucleotides, the CDR3 is TGTGCCAGCAGTTTATTAGGAGGACAGGACTATGGCTACACCTTC. Translated: CASSLLGGQDYGYTF.

This clone was picked up a small number of times. The rearrangement uses TRBV19 and TRBJ1-4, with D unresolved. Germline V lookup: CDR1 LNHDA, CDR2 SQIVND (reference sequence). Trimming took 4 bases from V and 5 from J, leaving 11 bases between them. The CDR3 consists of 14 residues. CDR3 sequence (DNA): TGTGCCAGTAGTAAGCCCTGGGAGAATGAAAAACTGTTTTTT. Its translation is CASSKPWENEKLFF.

The chain recombines TRBV13 with TRBJ1-6, with TRBD1 identical over 8 bases. Germline lookup yields CDR1 PRHDT and CDR2 FYEKMQ (reference sequence). V was clipped by 4 bases and J by 6 bases; unmatched bases: 5. This CDR3 is 15 amino acids long. CDR3 sequence: CASSSGQAPNSPLHF. CDR3 nucleotides: TGTGCCAGCAGCTCGGGACAGGCCCCTAATTCACCCCTCCACTTT.

The genes are TRBV28 and TRBJ1-6; possibly TRBD1 for D (5 bases). The germline V gene encodes CDR1 MDHEN and CDR2 SYDVKM. The CDR3 loop spans 13 amino acids. Trimming removed 6 bases from V and 2 bases from J, with 5 bases in between. This CDR3 reads CASRGPYNSPLHF. DNA of the CDR3: TGTGCCAGCAGGGGGCCCTATAATTCACCCCTCCACTTT.

The V and J genes are TRBV4-1 and TRBJ2-3; D is possibly TRBD1 (5 bases). The CDR3 totals 13 residues. CDR1 is MGHRA and CDR2 is YSYEKL in the germline V gene. Trimming stripped 3 bases from V and 9 bases from J, with 13 bases between. CDR3 nucleotide sequence: TGCGCCAGCAGCCAGGTCCAGGGCGGCACGCAGTATTTT. It encodes CASSQVQGGTQYF.

This clone appeared a single time. V is TRBV6-5 and J is TRBJ1-5; a possible D gene is TRBD1 (6 bases). This CDR3 is 14 amino acids long. Deletions cut 0 bases from V and 7 bases from J, with 10 bases between. Germline V lookup: CDR1 MNHEY, CDR2 SVGAGI. The CDR3 loop is CASSYSVTGQPQHF. CDR3 bases: TGTGCCAGCAGTTACTCTGTAACAGGGCAGCCCCAGCATTTT.

The chain uses TRBV7-8 and TRBJ1-1; D call uncertain. CDR1 and CDR2 from the germline V gene are SGHVS and FQNEAQ. V was shortened by 2 bases and J by 6 bases, with 10 bases between the two germline ends. The CDR3 runs to 13 residues. DNA of the CDR3: TGTGCCAGCAGCTTACTAGGATTCGCTGAAGCTTTCTTT. This sequence encodes CASSLLGFAEAFF. The full variable domain, in which reference TRBV7-8 and TRBJ1-1 provide the parts outside the CDR3, is GAGVSQSPRYKVAKRGQDVALRCDPISGHVSLFWYQQALGQGPEFLTYFQNEAQLDKSGLPSDRFFAERPEGSVSTLKIQRTQQEDSAVYLCASSLLGFAEAFFGQGTRLTVV.

This clone was detected once. This chain joins TRBV27 and TRBJ2-1; 7 nucleotides match TRBD2. Germline CDR1 is MNHEY and CDR2 is SMNVEV (reference sequence). The CDR3 extends over 16 amino acids. V dropped 2 bases and J dropped 3; count of bases not matched to a gene: 7. CDR3 bases: TGTGCCAGCAGTTTAAGAGGGAGGGCCAACTACAATGAGCAGTTCTTC. Translation: CASSLRGRANYNEQFF.

The chain recombines TRBV20-1 with TRBJ1-2; maybe TRBD1 (5 bases). The germline V and J ends were trimmed by 6 bases and 8 bases, with 13 bases remaining between them. Germline V gene data show CDR1 as DFQATT and CDR2 as SNEGSKA (reference sequence). The CDR3 spans 11 residues. The CDR3, as DNA: TGCAGTGCCATCGGGGGGAACGGCTACACCTTC. It is translated as CSAIGGNGYTF.

The chain joins TRBV11-2 to TRBJ2-3; TRBD2 matches 8 bases. The CDR3 runs 14 residues. Looked up from germline, CDR1 is SGHAT and CDR2 is FQNNGV. J gave up 5 bases and V 6 bases, and 7 bases lay outside the gene matches. The CDR3 DNA sequence: TGTGCCAGCAGGAGAGCGGGAGCGGGAGATACGCAGTATTTT. This encodes CASRRAGAGDTQYF.

This clone was found a few times. The chain combines TRBV5-6 with TRBJ2-3, with 13 bases that match TRBD2. V was clipped by 4 bases and J by 4 bases; unmatched bases: 6. Germline V lookup: CDR1 SGHDT, CDR2 YYEEEE. CDR3 length: 16 amino acids. The CDR3 bases are TGTGCCAGCAGCGTAACTAGCGGGAGGGGAGCAGATACGCAGTATTTT. It translates to CASSVTSGRGADTQYF.

V gene TRBV27 combines with J gene TRBJ2-1; no firm D call. Germline V gene data show CDR1 as MNHEY and CDR2 as SMNVEV (reference sequence). The germline V and J ends were trimmed by 9 bases and 3 bases, with 15 bases remaining between them. There are 14 residues in the CDR3. CDR3 residues: CASRSRMGYNEQFF. CDR3 in DNA: TGTGCCAGTAGGAGTAGGATGGGCTACAATGAGCAGTTCTTC.

The chain recombines TRBV6-2 or TRBV6-3 with TRBJ1-5; D is perhaps TRBD1 (5 bases). The germline V and J ends were trimmed by 0 bases and 0 bases, with 6 bases remaining between them. The CDR3 runs 15 residues. In germline, CDR1 is MNHEY, CDR2 SVGEGT. The chain's CDR3 is CASSYSDNSNQPQHF. CDR3 in DNA: TGTGCCAGCAGTTACTCGGACAATAGCAATCAGCCCCAGCATTTT.

The V call is TRBV11-2, the J call TRBJ1-1; D uncertain. V lost 3 bases and J lost 1, with 9 bases in between. The germline CDR1 and CDR2 sequences are SGHAT and FQNNGV. There are 14 residues in the CDR3. The CDR3 loop is CASSFRHPNTEAFF. The DNA of the CDR3 is TGTGCCAGCAGCTTTAGACACCCGAACACTGAAGCTTTCTTT.

This chain links TRBV27 with TRBJ1-6; maybe TRBD1 (6 bases). CDR1 MNHEY and CDR2 SMNVEV come from the germline V gene (reference sequence). There are 16 residues in the CDR3. V shed 2 bases and J shed 5 bases, with 13 bases lying between them. DNA of the CDR3: TGTGCCAGCAGTTTAGATACCGGGACAAATAATTCACCCCTCCACTTT. It translates to CASSLDTGTNNSPLHF.

The chain links TRBV9 to TRBJ2-1; TRBD2 is a possible D gene (6 bases). The CDR3 consists of 14 residues. Between the trimmed V and J ends, which lost 4 bases and 6 bases, there was a span of 14 bases. The germline CDR1 and CDR2 sequences are SGDLS and YYNGEE. CDR3 bases: TGTGCCAGCAGCCCCTTTGGGGGGTCCAATGAGCAGTTCTTC. This sequence encodes CASSPFGGSNEQFF. Full variable domain (missing parts from reference TRBV9 and TRBJ2-1): DSGVTQTPKHLITATGQRVTLRCSPRSGDLSVYWYQQSLDQGLQFLIQYYNGEERAKGNILERFSAQQFPDLHSELNLSSLELGDSALYFCASSPFGGSNEQFFGPGTRLTVL.

The chain joins TRBV7-7 to TRBJ2-3; 9 bases are shared with TRBD2. Looked up from germline, CDR1 is SSHAT and CDR2 is FNYEAQ (reference sequence). Trimming took 10 bases from V and 1 from J; bases not matched to a gene: 15. This CDR3 has 17 residues. The CDR3 DNA follows: TGTGCCAACCCACAGGGGCGGGAGGGCCAAGGCACAGATACGCAGTATTTT. This translates into CANPQGREGQGTDTQYF.

The chain uses TRBV7-9 and TRBJ2-5; tentative D call: TRBD2 (5 bases). CDR1 and CDR2 (germline): SEHNR, FQNEAQ (reference sequence). V was trimmed by 0 bases and J by 4 bases, leaving 12 bases between them. CDR3 length: 15 amino acids. CDR3 sequence (DNA): TGTGCCAGCAGCTTAGCGGTGGGAGTTCGAGAGACCCAGTACTTC. Residues: CASSLAVGVRETQYF.

The V call is TRBV29-1, the J call TRBJ1-3; 7 positions match TRBD1. CDR1 SQVTM and CDR2 ANQGSEA come from the germline V gene. The junction had 0 bases not matched to a gene; V was cut back by 4 bases and J by 0 bases. The CDR3 spans 13 residues. The CDR3 DNA sequence: TGCAGCGTTGCAGGGGGCTCTGGAAACACCATATATTTT. Translated, it gives CSVAGGSGNTIYF. Looking up the rest from reference TRBV29-1 and TRBJ1-3 gives the full variable domain: SAVISQKPSRDICQRGTSLTIQCQVDSQVTMMFWYRQQPGQSLTLIATANQGSEATYESGFVIDKFPISRPNLTFSTLTVSNMSPEDSSIYLCSVAGGSGNTIYFGEGSWLTVV.

The genes are TRBV11-2 and TRBJ2-1; D might be TRBD1 (6 bases). Per the germline V gene, CDR1 is SGHAT and CDR2 is FQNNGV. This CDR3 region has 15 residues. V lost 5 bases and J lost 0, with 11 bases in between. CDR3 in amino acids: CASSVGAGSYNEQFF. The DNA of the CDR3 is TGTGCCAGCAGCGTGGGGGCAGGCTCCTACAATGAGCAGTTCTTC. Together with reference TRBV11-2 and TRBJ2-1, the CDR3 gives the full variable domain: EAGVAQSPRYKIIEKRQSVAFWCNPISGHATLYWYQQILGQGPKLLIQFQNNGVVDDSQLPKDRFSAERLKGVDSTLKIQPAKLEDSAVYLCASSVGAGSYNEQFFGPGTRLTVL.

This chain links TRBV7-6 with TRBJ2-7, with D unresolved. V lost 1 base, J lost 3 bases, and 10 bases lay in between. Germline lookup yields CDR1 SGHVS and CDR2 FNYEAQ. The CDR3 is 14 amino acids. The chain's CDR3 is CASSLGAGHYEQYF. For the CDR3, the DNA is TGTGCCAGCAGCTTAGGTGCTGGGCACTACGAGCAGTACTTC.

The chain joins TRBV6-1 to TRBJ2-4; a weak D match, TRBD1 (5 bases). Germline values: CDR1 MNHNS, CDR2 SASEGT. CDR3 length equals 15 residues. V was cut by 2 bases and J by 7 bases, with 15 bases left in between. This CDR3 is CASSERNIRQNIQYF. CDR3 DNA: TGTGCCAGCAGTGAACGAAACATACGACAGAACATTCAGTACTTC.